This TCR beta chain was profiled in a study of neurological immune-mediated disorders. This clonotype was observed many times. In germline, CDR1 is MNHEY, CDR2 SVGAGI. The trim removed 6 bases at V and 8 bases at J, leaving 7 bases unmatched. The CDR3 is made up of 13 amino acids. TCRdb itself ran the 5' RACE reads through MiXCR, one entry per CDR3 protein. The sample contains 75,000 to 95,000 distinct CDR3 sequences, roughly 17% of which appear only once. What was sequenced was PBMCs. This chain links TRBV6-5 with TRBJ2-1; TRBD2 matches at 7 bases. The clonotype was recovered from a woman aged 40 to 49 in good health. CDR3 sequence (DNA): TGTGCCAGCAGCTCCGCTGGGGGGGATGAGCAGTTCTTC. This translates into CASSSAGGDEQFF.